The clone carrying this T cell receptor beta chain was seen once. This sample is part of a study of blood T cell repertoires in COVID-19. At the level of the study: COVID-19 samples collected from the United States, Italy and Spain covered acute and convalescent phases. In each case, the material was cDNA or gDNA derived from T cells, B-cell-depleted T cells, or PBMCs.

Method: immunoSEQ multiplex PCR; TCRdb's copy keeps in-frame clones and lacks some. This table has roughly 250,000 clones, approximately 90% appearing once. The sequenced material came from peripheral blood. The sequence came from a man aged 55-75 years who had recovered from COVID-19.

CDR3 DNA: TGTGCCAGCAGCTTAATTGGGGGACAGGGCACCGGGGAGCTGTTTTTT. It translates to CASSLIGGQGTGELFF. The chain combines TRBV7-3 with TRBJ2-2, with TRBD1 identical over 9 bases. V shed 1 base and J 4 bases; nucleotides not matched to a gene: 4. The CDR3 length is 16 residues. Germline V gene sequence: CDR1 SGHTA, CDR2 FQGTGA. The full variable domain, completed using reference TRBV7-3 and TRBJ2-2, is GAGVSQTPSNKVTEKGKYVELRCDPISGHTALYWYRQSLGQGPEFLIYFQGTGAADDSGLPNDRFFAVRPEGSVSTLKIQRTERGDSAVYLCASSLIGGQGTGELFFGEGSRLTVL.